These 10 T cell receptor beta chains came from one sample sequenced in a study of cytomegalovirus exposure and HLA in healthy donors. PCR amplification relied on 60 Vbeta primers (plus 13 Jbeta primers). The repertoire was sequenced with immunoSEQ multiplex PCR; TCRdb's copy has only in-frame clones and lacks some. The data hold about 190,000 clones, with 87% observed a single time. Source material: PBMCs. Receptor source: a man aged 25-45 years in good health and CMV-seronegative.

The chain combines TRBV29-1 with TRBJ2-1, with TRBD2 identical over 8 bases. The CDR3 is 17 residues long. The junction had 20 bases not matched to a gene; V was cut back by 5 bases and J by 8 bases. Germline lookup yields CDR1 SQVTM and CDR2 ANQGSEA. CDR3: CSVPPTLIAGPGDEQFF. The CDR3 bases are TGCAGCGTTCCACCCACCCTTATAGCGGGGCCGGGCGATGAGCAGTTCTTC.

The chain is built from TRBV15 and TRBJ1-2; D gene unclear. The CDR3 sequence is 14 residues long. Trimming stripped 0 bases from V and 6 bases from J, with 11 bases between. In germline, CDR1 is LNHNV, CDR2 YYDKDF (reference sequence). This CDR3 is CATSREVRSNGYTF. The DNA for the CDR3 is TGTGCCACCAGCAGAGAGGTGAGATCGAATGGCTACACCTTC.

Here the CDR3 DNA reads TGCGCCAGCAGCCGGAAGCCGGCAGAGGGATCACCCCTCCACTTT. Protein sequence: CASSRKPAEGSPLHF. The chain carries TRBV4-3 and TRBJ1-6, with no clear D. The germline V gene encodes CDR1 LGHNA and CDR2 YSLEER. Trimming stripped 4 bases from V and 10 bases from J, with 17 bases between. CDR3 length: 15 amino acids.

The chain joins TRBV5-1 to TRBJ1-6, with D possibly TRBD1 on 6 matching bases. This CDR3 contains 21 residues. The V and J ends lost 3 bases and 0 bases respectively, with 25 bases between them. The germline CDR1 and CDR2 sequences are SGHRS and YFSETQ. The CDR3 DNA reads TGCGCCAGCAGCTATGAGGGATCCGGGACAAGCCGGACCTCCTATAATTCACCCCTCCACTTT. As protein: CASSYEGSGTSRTSYNSPLHF.

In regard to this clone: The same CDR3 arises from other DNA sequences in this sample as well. The CDR3 spells CASSLTVAGNTIYF. Written as DNA, the CDR3 is TGTGCCAGCAGCTTAACGGTTGCTGGAAACACCATATATTTT. The chain carries TRBV7-9 and TRBJ1-3; the D is unclear. CDR1 and CDR2 (germline): SEHNR, FQNEAQ (reference sequence). This CDR3 comprises 14 residues. Trimming stripped 2 bases from V and 2 bases from J, with 7 bases between. Complete variable domain (other parts from reference TRBV7-9 and TRBJ1-3): DTGVSQNPRHKITKRGQNVTFRCDPISEHNRLYWYRQTLGQGPEFLTYFQNEAQLEKSRLLSDRFSAERPKGSFSTLEIQRTEQGDSAMYLCASSLTVAGNTIYFGEGSWLTVV.

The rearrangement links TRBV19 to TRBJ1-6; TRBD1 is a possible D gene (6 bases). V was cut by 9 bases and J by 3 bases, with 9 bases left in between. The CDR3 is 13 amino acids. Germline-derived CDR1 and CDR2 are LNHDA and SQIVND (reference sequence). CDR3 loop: CASRDNYNSPLHF. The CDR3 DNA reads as TGTGCCAGCCGGGACAACTATAATTCACCCCTCCACTTT.

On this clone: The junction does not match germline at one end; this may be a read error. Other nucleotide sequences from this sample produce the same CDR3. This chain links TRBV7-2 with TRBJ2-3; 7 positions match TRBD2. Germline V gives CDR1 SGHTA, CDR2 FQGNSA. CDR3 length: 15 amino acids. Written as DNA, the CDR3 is TGTGCCAGCAGCTCCCGCGGACCGGGGGGAGATACACAGTATTTT. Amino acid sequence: CASSSRGPGGDTQYF. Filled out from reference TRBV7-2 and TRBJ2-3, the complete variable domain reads GAGVSQSPSNKVTEKGKDVELRCDPISGHTALYWYRQSLGQGLEFLIYFQGNSAPDKSGLPSDRFSAERTGGSVSTLTIQRTQQEDSAVYLCASSSRGPGGDTQYFGPGTRLTVL.

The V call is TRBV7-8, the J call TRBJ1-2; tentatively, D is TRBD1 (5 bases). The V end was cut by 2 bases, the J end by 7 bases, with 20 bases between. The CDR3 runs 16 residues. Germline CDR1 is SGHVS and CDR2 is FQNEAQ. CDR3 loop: CASSLRPQGPSGGYTF. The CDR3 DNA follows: TGTGCCAGCAGCTTAAGGCCGCAGGGCCCTTCGGGTGGCTACACCTTC.

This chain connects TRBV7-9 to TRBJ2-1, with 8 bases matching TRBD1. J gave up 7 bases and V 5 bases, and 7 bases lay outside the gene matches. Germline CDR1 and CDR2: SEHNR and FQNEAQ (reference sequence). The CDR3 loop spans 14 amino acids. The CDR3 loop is CASSHRTGQNEQFF. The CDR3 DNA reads TGTGCCAGCAGCCATCGGACAGGGCAGAATGAGCAGTTCTTC.

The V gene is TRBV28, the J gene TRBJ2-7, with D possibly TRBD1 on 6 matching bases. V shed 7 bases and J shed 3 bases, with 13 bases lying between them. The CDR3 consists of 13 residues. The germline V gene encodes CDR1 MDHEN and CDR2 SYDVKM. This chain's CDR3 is CASTQQGNYEQYF. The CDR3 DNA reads TGTGCCAGCACCCAACAGGGTAACTACGAGCAGTACTTC.